These 31 T cell receptor beta chains originate from one sample sequenced in a study of blood T cell repertoires in COVID-19. Data came from immunoSEQ multiplex PCR; TCRdb stores just in-frame clones and leaves some out. The data show 100,000 to 140,000 clones, 84% seen once. Material: peripheral blood. All receptors derive from a human donor in a cohort sampled during active COVID-19.

The chain recombines TRBV3-1 (or the pseudogene TRBV3-2) with TRBJ1-2; no reliable D call. The V end lost 1 base, the J end lost 6 bases, and 12 bases lay between the germline ends. Germline-derived CDR1 and CDR2 are LGHDT and YNNKEL (reference sequence). The CDR3 totals 14 residues. CDR3 sequence reads: CASSQVAIPHGYTF. The CDR3 DNA sequence: TGTGCCAGCAGCCAAGTAGCAATCCCTCATGGCTACACCTTC.

The chain couples TRBV5-6 to TRBJ1-1; 8 bases align to TRBD1. CDR1 is SGHDT, CDR2 YYEEEE, per germline. The J segment lost 7 bases and the V segment lost 5 bases, leaving 4 bases of the junction unmatched. CDR3 size: 12 residues. The CDR3 loop is CASSLGQGEAFF. In nucleotides, the CDR3 is TGTGCCAGCAGTCTTGGACAGGGTGAAGCTTTCTTT.

This sequence joins TRBV30 and TRBJ1-6; perhaps TRBD1 as D (5 bases). The germline V gene has CDR1 GTSNPN and CDR2 SVGIG (reference sequence). V lost 1 base, J lost 7 bases, and 8 bases lay in between. The CDR3 covers 13 residues. CDR3: CAWSGQPNSPLHF. DNA of the CDR3: TGTGCCTGGAGTGGACAGCCGAATTCACCCCTCCACTTT.

The chain employs TRBV30 and TRBJ2-3; D gene uncertain. From germline, CDR1 is GTSNPN and CDR2 SVGIG (reference sequence). The CDR3 extends over 11 amino acids. V was cut by 5 bases and J by 2 bases, with 5 bases left in between. The CDR3 bases are TGTGCCTGGGACTTCACAGATACGCAGTATTTT. It codes for CAWDFTDTQYF.

The J gene is TRBJ2-7, the V gene TRBV4-2; D is perhaps TRBD2 (5 bases). The CDR3 contains 17 residues. With 4 bases removed from V and 2 bases from J, the gap between germline ends came to 21 bases. CDR1 and CDR2 (germline): LGHNA, YNFKEQ. The CDR3 region is CASSPRWTAAGTYEQYF. CDR3 nucleotides: TGTGCCAGCAGCCCTCGTTGGACTGCTGCTGGAACCTACGAGCAGTACTTC.

This chain connects TRBV11-2 to TRBJ2-7, with a tentative D call TRBD2 (5 bases). Germline lookup yields CDR1 SGHAT and CDR2 FQNNGV. The CDR3 is made up of 13 amino acids. Deletions cut 5 bases from V and 3 bases from J, with 11 bases between. CDR3 nucleotides: TGTGCCAGCAGCCCATCCGGGAACTACGAGCAGTACTTC. Its translation is CASSPSGNYEQYF.

The chain joins TRBV6-4 to TRBJ2-5; 7 bases are a match to TRBD1. CDR3 size: 14 residues. J lost 1 base, V lost 6 bases, and 5 bases had no gene match. Per the germline V gene, CDR1 is MRHNA and CDR2 is SNTAGT. The CDR3: CASSSGTAQETQYF. The CDR3 DNA is TGTGCCAGCAGCTCCGGGACAGCCCAAGAGACCCAGTACTTC.

The chain has TRBV12-3 or TRBV12-4 and TRBJ2-1, with D possibly matching TRBD1 (5 bases). There are 13 residues in the CDR3. The ends were cut back, 6 bases at V and 5 bases at J, with 11 bases in the middle. Here the CDR3 reads CASSLSRDNEQFF. The CDR3 nucleotides are TGTGCCAGCAGCCTAAGCAGGGACAATGAGCAGTTCTTC.

The chain links TRBV12-3 or TRBV12-4 to TRBJ2-7; D is uncertain. CDR3 length: 13 amino acids. Trimming took 4 bases from V and 2 from J, leaving 9 bases between them. CDR3 in DNA: TGTGCCAGCAGTTCCACTCTAACCTACGAGCAGTACGTC. Protein sequence: CASSSTLTYEQYV.

V is TRBV4-3 and J is TRBJ1-1; TRBD1 matches 9 bases. The CDR3 covers 15 residues. The V segment lost 2 bases and the J segment 3 bases; nucleotides outside the gene matches: 4. The germline V gene encodes CDR1 LGHNA and CDR2 YSLEER. The CDR3 region is CASSQRGQGYTEAFF. In DNA form, the CDR3 reads TGCGCCAGCAGCCAAAGGGGACAGGGTTACACTGAAGCTTTCTTT.

The table lists this clone with a few counts. The rearrangement uses TRBV6-2 or TRBV6-3 and TRBJ1-2; D uncertain. This CDR3 has 14 residues. Germline CDR1 and CDR2: MNHEY and SVGEGT. Trimming took 0 bases from V and 0 from J, leaving 5 bases between them. The CDR3 nucleotides are TGTGCCAGCAGTTACTCGACATCTAACTATGGCTACACCTTC. The encoded protein is CASSYSTSNYGYTF.

The chain combines TRBV3-1 (or the pseudogene TRBV3-2) with TRBJ1-1; D might be TRBD1 (6 bases). Trimming left V 3 bases short and J 10 bases short, with 12 bases between. The length of the CDR3 is 12 residues. Germline assignment: CDR1 LGHDT and CDR2 YNNKEL (reference sequence). The CDR3 DNA is TGTGCCAGCAGCCACAGACAAGGGGGAGCTTTCTTT. This codes for CASSHRQGGAFF.

The rearrangement uses TRBV19 and TRBJ2-6; TRBD1 matches 7 bases. The CDR3 runs 19 residues. Germline V gene sequence: CDR1 LNHDA, CDR2 SQIVND (reference sequence). V shed 2 bases and J 0 bases; nucleotides not matched to a gene: 10. In DNA, the CDR3 is TGTGCCAGTAGTATACAGCCGGGACAGACTATCTCTGGGGCCAACGTCCTGACTTTC. It codes for CASSIQPGQTISGANVLTF.

The chain carries TRBV7-3 and TRBJ2-1; the match to TRBD2 covers 8 bases. Germline CDR1 SGHTA, CDR2 FQGTGA. Losses at the gene ends were 7 bases for V and 9 bases for J; bases not matched to a gene: 14. The CDR3 contains 15 residues. As DNA, the CDR3 is TGTGCCAGCAAGAAACTAGAGTTTCGGGGGGGTGAGCAGTTCTTC. Its translation is CASKKLEFRGGEQFF.

This clone turned up a few times. The chain carries TRBV4-1 and TRBJ2-7, with no clear D. The CDR3 is made up of 16 amino acids. V dropped 0 bases and J dropped 4 bases, with 16 bases sitting between them. CDR1 is MGHRA and CDR2 is YSYEKL in the germline V gene. In DNA, the CDR3 is TGCGCCAGCAGCCAAGAAACCTTCCCTGCACGGTACGAGCAGTACTTC. Translation: CASSQETFPARYEQYF.

V and J are TRBV6-2 or TRBV6-3 and TRBJ2-3, with TRBD1 matching over 12 bases. The V gene end was trimmed by 0 bases and the J gene end by 4 bases; junction bases not matched to a gene: 5. This CDR3 has 17 residues. Per germline, CDR1 MNHEY and CDR2 SVGEGT. The CDR3: CASSYSKGQGAPDTQYF. CDR3 nucleotides: TGTGCCAGCAGTTACTCGAAGGGACAGGGGGCTCCAGATACGCAGTATTTT.

This clone was detected once. The V call is TRBV3-1 (or the pseudogene TRBV3-2), the J call TRBJ1-6; no clear D. CDR3 length: 16 amino acids. V lost 3 bases, J lost 0 bases, and 9 bases lay in between. In germline, CDR1 is LGHDT, CDR2 YNNKEL (reference sequence). The CDR3 spells CASSQQISSYNSPLHF. For the CDR3, the DNA is TGTGCCAGCAGCCAGCAAATCAGCTCCTATAATTCACCCCTCCACTTT.

This chain links TRBV24-1 with TRBJ2-7; 8 positions match TRBD1. This CDR3 is built from 13 residues. CDR1 is KGHDR and CDR2 is SFDVKD in the germline V gene. Losses at the gene ends were 9 bases for V and 7 bases for J; bases not matched to a gene: 10. For the CDR3, the DNA is TGTGCCACCTCGAGGACAGGGCTAGGTGAGCAGTACTTC. It specifies CATSRTGLGEQYF.

The rearrangement uses TRBV9 and TRBJ1-5; no clear D gene. There are 14 residues in the CDR3. V gave up 0 bases and J gave up 1 base, with 5 bases separating them. Germline V lookup: CDR1 SGDLS, CDR2 YYNGEE. The CDR3 region is CASSVGSSNQPQHF. The CDR3 DNA is TGTGCCAGCAGCGTAGGTTCAAGCAATCAGCCCCAGCATTTT.

The chain is built from TRBV29-1 and TRBJ2-3, with 8 positions matching TRBD1. Germline V gene data show CDR1 as SQVTM and CDR2 as ANQGSEA. The CDR3 covers 14 residues. With V trimmed by 2 bases and J by 1 base, 2 bases remained unmatched. CDR3 sequence: CSVERGQGTDTQYF. In DNA, the CDR3 is TGCAGCGTTGAACGGGGACAGGGCACAGATACGCAGTATTTT.

The V call is TRBV6-5, the J call TRBJ2-2, with D hard to call. Trimming removed 4 bases from V and 4 bases from J, with 13 bases in between. The germline V gene has CDR1 MNHEY and CDR2 SVGAGI. The CDR3 is 15 residues long. CDR3 in amino acids: CASSSIFLGTGELFF. For the CDR3, the DNA is TGTGCCAGCAGTTCCATCTTCCTAGGCACCGGGGAGCTGTTTTTT.

This clone was detected only a few times. The chain carries TRBV9 and TRBJ2-1, with 7 bases lining up with TRBD2. The CDR3 is 14 amino acids. In germline, CDR1 is SGDLS, CDR2 YYNGEE. V lost 3 bases and J lost 7; bases outside the gene matches: 7. This CDR3 is CASSGLTGGNEQFF. The DNA for the CDR3 is TGTGCCAGCAGCGGCCTAACGGGAGGAAATGAGCAGTTCTTC.

The gene calls are TRBV7-6 and TRBJ2-1; D might be TRBD2 (6 bases). CDR3 length: 16 residues. From germline, CDR1 is SGHVS and CDR2 FNYEAQ. V was pared by 1 base and J by 2 bases, with 12 bases between. The CDR3 is CASSLVGGVTYNEQFF. The CDR3 DNA sequence: TGTGCCAGCAGCTTAGTCGGGGGAGTAACCTACAATGAGCAGTTCTTC.

The chain carries TRBV5-5 and TRBJ2-2; 10 bases are a match to TRBD2. Germline assignment: CDR1 SGHKS and CDR2 YYEKEE (reference sequence). V gave up 2 bases and J gave up 5 bases; unmatched junction bases: 6. This CDR3 spans 16 amino acids. The CDR3 DNA is TGTGCCAGCAGCTTTTCTAGCGGGAGATCTACCGGGGAGCTGTTTTTT. Its translation is CASSFSSGRSTGELFF.

This sequence joins TRBV18 and TRBJ1-3; D remains unclear. The V gene lost 0 bases and the J gene lost 0 bases, with 12 bases spanning the gap. The CDR3 consists of 17 residues. Germline lookup yields CDR1 KGHSH and CDR2 LQKENI. CDR3 loop: CASSPPSGSLSGNTIYF. The DNA of the CDR3 is TGTGCCAGCTCACCACCATCCGGGAGCCTCTCTGGAAACACCATATATTTT.

The count of this clone is one. The chain carries TRBV29-1 and TRBJ2-1, with a possible D match to TRBD1 (6 bases). With 1 base removed from V and 2 bases from J, the gap between germline ends came to 15 bases. CDR1 and CDR2 from the germline V gene are SQVTM and ANQGSEA. The CDR3 covers 16 residues. The CDR3: CSVEVQTGGTYNEQFF. The CDR3 bases are TGCAGCGTTGAAGTCCAGACAGGTGGGACCTACAATGAGCAGTTCTTC.

The chain joins TRBV3-1 (or the pseudogene TRBV3-2) to TRBJ2-1; D might be TRBD2 (6 bases). The CDR3 sequence is 19 residues long. Per germline, CDR1 LGHDT and CDR2 YNNKEL (reference sequence). The V gene lost 1 base and the J gene lost 9 bases, with 28 bases spanning the gap. Written as DNA, the CDR3 is TGTGCCAGCAGCCAAGCCGGATGGTGGGGCGGGGAGCGGGTCTCTGAGCAGTTCTTC. Encoded protein: CASSQAGWWGGERVSEQFF.

Only a few counts were recorded for this clone. The chain couples TRBV11-2 to TRBJ2-7, with D perhaps matching TRBD1 (6 bases). The germline gives CDR1 SGHAT, CDR2 FQNNGV. V lost 4 bases and J lost 0, with 19 bases in between. The CDR3 runs 17 residues. This chain's CDR3 is CASSYTWGMGASYEQYV. The CDR3 DNA reads as TGTGCCAGCAGCTATACGTGGGGGATGGGGGCCTCCTACGAGCAGTACGTC.

This chain links TRBV28 with TRBJ1-5, with 8 bases lining up with TRBD1. With V trimmed by 7 bases and J by 6 bases, 11 bases remained unmatched. Germline lookup yields CDR1 MDHEN and CDR2 SYDVKM. The CDR3 extends over 15 amino acids. Written as DNA, the CDR3 is TGTGCCAGCATAACCCGATCAGGGGGCGGTCAGCCCCAGCATTTT. It is translated as CASITRSGGGQPQHF.

This rearrangement joins TRBV18 to TRBJ1-2; 8 bases fit TRBD1. The J segment lost 3 bases and the V segment lost 1 base, leaving 10 bases of the junction unmatched. The CDR3 is made up of 17 amino acids. Germline CDR1 KGHSH, CDR2 LQKENI. CDR3 nucleotides: TGTGCCAGCTCACCACGAGGGACAGGACCTATAGACTATGGCTACACCTTC. Translated, it gives CASSPRGTGPIDYGYTF.

This clone was seen a single time. The gene calls are TRBV29-1 and TRBJ2-3, with 7 bases matching TRBD2. This CDR3 is 16 amino acids long. Germline values: CDR1 SQVTM, CDR2 ANQGSEA. Trimming removed 6 bases from V and 9 bases from J; junction bases left unmatched: 21. The CDR3 DNA reads TGCAGCGTCACAGTAGGGAGCGGGATACGAGGCGGCACGCAGTATTTT. Its protein is CSVTVGSGIRGGTQYF.